This entry describes one TCR beta chain. This clonotype has only a few counts. What this receptor recognizes is not known. Per-nucleotide qualities are absent, and no much larger clonotype sits a single base away. These data are taken from a study of early T cells in non-severe SARS-CoV-2 infection (dated by TCRdb to the early 2020s). Concerning the study at large: Because TCR sequencing relied on bulk RNA taken from unsorted whole blood, pairing of alpha and beta chains was not possible. The study at large found these results: VDJdb matching was skewed toward anti-spike CD8 responses, so virus-specific expansions were likely underestimated and private and CD4 specificities were missed.

The germline V gene gives CDR1 as MRHNA and CDR2 as SNTAGT. Spanning cysteine to phenylalanine, the CDR3 consists of 14 amino acids. The entry retains the CDR3 DNA only, 42 bases that are in frame from base 1. V and J lose 2 bases and 4 bases, and a span of 8 bases separates them. Set within a cohort of healthcare workers in London, UK, this nested case-control study involved weekly PCR testing of nasopharyngeal swabs along with blood sampling. Healthcare workers were recruited during the week of the UK lockdown, between 23 and 31 March 2020, and followed weekly for up to about 16 weeks. Receptor libraries were prepared by 5' RACE. The instrument given in TCRdb is NextSeq 500. To correct for sequencing error and PCR bias, the TCR library protocol tagged individual cDNA molecules with unique molecular identifiers. Both TCR alpha and beta chains were sequenced, and tight co-correlation was observed between alpha and beta sequence abundances in each sample. The original pipeline was this. Decombinator V4 was used to perform V gene, J gene and CDR3 annotation of TCR sequences. Expanded TCRs were defined as changing significantly between any two time points under a Poisson model with p below 0.0001. TCR abundances were normalised to the total number of TCRs sequenced in each sample and reported as counts per million. MAIT TCRs were defined by TRAV1-2 paired with TRAJ12, TRAJ20 or TRAJ33, and iNKT TCRs by TRAV10 paired with TRAJ18. VDJdb, accessed 1 November 2021, was searched for CMV, EBV and SARS-CoV-2 annotated TCRs, with TCRs annotated for multiple antigens excluded. TCRdb reran the public reads through fastp at Q25 and MiXCR, keeping productive beta chains. Identical CDR3 protein sequences are pooled into one entry, listed with their most common genes and DNA. The V and J calls reflect TCRdb's pipeline rather than the authors' work. A total of about 58,000 distinct CDR3 sequences appear in this sample, over 9.5% of them only once. Around 9.9% of the sample goes to the ten largest clones.

Sequencing used whole blood. The sequence links TRBV6-4 to TRBJ2-2; D gene: possibly TRBD2, on 6 matching bases. The clonotype was recovered from an adult who was a healthcare worker with PCR-confirmed SARS-CoV-2 infection or an uninfected control (not recorded which). The CDR3 protein is CASSDGGITGELFF. The DNA sequence is given as TGTGCCAGCAGTGACGGAGGGATCACCGGGGAGCTGTTTTTT.